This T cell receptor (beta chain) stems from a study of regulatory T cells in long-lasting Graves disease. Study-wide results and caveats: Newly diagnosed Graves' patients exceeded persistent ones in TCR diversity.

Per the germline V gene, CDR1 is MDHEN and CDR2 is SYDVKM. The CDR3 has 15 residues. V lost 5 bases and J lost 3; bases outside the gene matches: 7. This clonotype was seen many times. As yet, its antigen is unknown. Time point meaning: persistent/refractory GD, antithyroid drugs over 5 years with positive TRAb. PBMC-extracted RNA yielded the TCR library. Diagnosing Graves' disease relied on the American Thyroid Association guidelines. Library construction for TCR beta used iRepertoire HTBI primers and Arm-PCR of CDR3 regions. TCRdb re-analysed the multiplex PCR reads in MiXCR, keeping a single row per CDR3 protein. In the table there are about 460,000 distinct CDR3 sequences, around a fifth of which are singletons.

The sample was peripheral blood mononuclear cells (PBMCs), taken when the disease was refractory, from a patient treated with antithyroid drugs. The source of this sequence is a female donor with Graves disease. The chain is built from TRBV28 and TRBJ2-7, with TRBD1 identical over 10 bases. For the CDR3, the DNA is TGTGCCAGCAGTCGTCCGGGACAGGGGCTCTACGAGCAGTACTTC. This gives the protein CASSRPGQGLYEQYF.